A single sample is the source of the 29 T cell receptor beta chains below, sequenced in a study of post-analysis software for immune sequencing data. Study conclusions and caveats: TRBV5-6, TRBV5-1 and TRBV20-1 were among 4 or 5 TRBV segments more frequent in patients than controls.

Unique molecular identifiers tagged the TCR beta cDNA libraries. TCRdb re-called the PCR reads through MiXCR, storing one row per CDR3 protein. The sample includes under 900,000 distinct CDR3 sequences, approximately 53% of them seen just once. For these TCRs, the target antigens are not known. The material sequenced was blood. Every receptor here comes from a girl between 10 and 17 years old with multiple sclerosis.

J is TRBJ2-7 and V is TRBV5-6; D remains unclear. Trimming removed 6 bases at V and 5 bases at J, with 15 bases between. Looked up from germline, CDR1 is SGHDT and CDR2 is YYEEEE. This CDR3 is 13 amino acids long. The CDR3 DNA reads TGTGCCAGCAACCATGGTCCGAAGAACGAGCAGTACTTC. This sequence encodes CASNHGPKNEQYF.

The chain recombines TRBV20-1 with TRBJ2-1; TRBD2 matches at 7 bases. Looked up from germline, CDR1 is DFQATT and CDR2 is SNEGSKA (reference sequence). The V segment lost 1 base and the J segment 7 bases; nucleotides outside the gene matches: 13. The CDR3 runs 16 residues. The CDR3 DNA reads as TGCAGTGCTAGAGTGGGAGGGGCCCCCGGAGGGAATGAGCAGTTCTTC. It translates to CSARVGGAPGGNEQFF.

This rearrangement joins TRBV12-3 or TRBV12-4 to TRBJ2-5; D unresolved. Between the trimmed V and J ends, which lost 2 bases and 5 bases, there was a span of 9 bases. This CDR3 comprises 13 residues. CDR3 DNA: TGTGCCAGCAGTTTACGGGTTTCGGAGACCCAGTACTTC. Amino acids: CASSLRVSETQYF.

This chain uses TRBV10-3 with TRBJ2-7; 7 bases are a match to TRBD1. The CDR3 contains 15 residues. The V segment lost 10 bases and the J segment 0 bases; nucleotides outside the gene matches: 12. CDR1 ENHRY and CDR2 SYGVKD come from the germline V gene. The CDR3 bases are TGTGCCACATCGATACCGGGACAGCTCTCCTACGAGCAGTACTTC. Translating it yields CATSIPGQLSYEQYF.

The table lists this clonotype with many counts. V usage is TRBV12-3 or TRBV12-4 and J usage is TRBJ2-7, with 8 bases lining up with TRBD1. V trimming: 2 bases; J trimming: 0 bases; junction bases outside the gene matches: 3. The CDR3 runs 15 residues. CDR3 region: CASSLRQGSSYEQYF. CDR3 in DNA: TGTGCCAGCAGTTTACGACAGGGGAGCTCCTACGAGCAGTACTTC.

This chain uses TRBV11-2 with TRBJ2-7; 12 bases are shared with TRBD1. V lost 4 bases and J lost 3; bases outside the gene matches: 4. This CDR3 is built from 15 residues. In germline, CDR1 is SGHAT, CDR2 FQNNGV. CDR3 loop: CASSSGTGGFYEQYF. The DNA for the CDR3 is TGTGCCAGCAGCTCCGGGACAGGGGGCTTCTACGAGCAGTACTTC.

A few counts support this clonotype. This sequence joins TRBV29-1 and TRBJ2-4; 7 bases align to TRBD1. The germline gives CDR1 SQVTM, CDR2 ANQGSEA. This CDR3 region has 16 residues. V shed 6 bases and J 0 bases; nucleotides not matched to a gene: 11. In nucleotides, the CDR3 is TGCAGCGTCGTCCCTAGACAGGGTCTAGCCAAAAACATTCAGTACTTC. It codes for CSVVPRQGLAKNIQYF.

The chain carries TRBV7-2 and TRBJ2-7; D possibly corresponds to TRBD2 (6 bases). The CDR3 covers 16 residues. The germline V and J ends were trimmed by 2 bases and 2 bases, with 16 bases remaining between them. Germline-derived CDR1 and CDR2 are SGHTA and FQGNSA. CDR3: CASSLSSAQRAYEQYF. The CDR3 DNA sequence: TGTGCCAGCAGCTTAAGTAGCGCCCAGCGGGCCTACGAGCAGTACTTC. The full variable domain, rest sourced from reference TRBV7-2 and TRBJ2-7, is GAGVSQSPSNKVTEKGKDVELRCDPISGHTALYWYRQSLGQGLEFLIYFQGNSAPDKSGLPSDRFSAERTGGSVSTLTIQRTQQEDSAVYLCASSLSSAQRAYEQYFGPGTRLTVT.

J is TRBJ2-7 and V is TRBV5-1; D is perhaps TRBD1 (5 bases). Germline V CDR1 and CDR2: SGHRS, YFSETQ. The CDR3 has 15 residues. V lost 0 bases, J lost 3 bases, and 13 bases lay in between. CDR3 region: CASSLGSRQGYEQYF. The CDR3 DNA is TGCGCCAGCAGCTTGGGTAGTCGGCAGGGCTACGAGCAGTACTTC. Together with reference TRBV5-1 and TRBJ2-7, the CDR3 gives the full variable domain: KAGVTQTPRYLIKTRGQQVTLSCSPISGHRSVSWYQQTPGQGLQFLFEYFSETQRNKGNFPGRFSGRQFSNSRSEMNVSTLELGDSALYLCASSLGSRQGYEQYFGPGTRLTVT.

The chain carries TRBV5-1 and TRBJ1-5; D unclear. From germline, CDR1 is SGHRS and CDR2 YFSETQ. CDR3 length equals 15 residues. V dropped 2 bases and J dropped 0 bases, with 9 bases sitting between them. The CDR3 nucleotides are TGCGCCAGCAGCTTCGACGGGGATAGCAATCAGCCCCAGCATTTT. Translation gives CASSFDGDSNQPQHF. The whole variable domain, filled in from reference TRBV5-1 and TRBJ1-5, reads KAGVTQTPRYLIKTRGQQVTLSCSPISGHRSVSWYQQTPGQGLQFLFEYFSETQRNKGNFPGRFSGRQFSNSRSEMNVSTLELGDSALYLCASSFDGDSNQPQHFGDGTRLSIL.

This clonotype has only a few counts. The chain uses TRBV7-9 and TRBJ2-3; the D gene is possibly TRBD2 (5 bases). Germline V gene sequence: CDR1 SEHNR, CDR2 FQNEAQ (reference sequence). The V gene lost 5 bases and the J gene lost 2 bases, with 17 bases spanning the gap. The CDR3 runs 16 residues. CDR3 DNA: TGTGCCAGCAGCCCCAAGGGAGTCCCAGACACAGATACGCAGTATTTT. Its translation is CASSPKGVPDTDTQYF.

The chain uses TRBV20-1 and TRBJ1-2; weak D call: TRBD1 (6 bases). With 1 base removed from V and 6 bases from J, the gap between germline ends came to 15 bases. The CDR3 loop spans 14 amino acids. From germline, CDR1 is DFQATT and CDR2 SNEGSKA (reference sequence). The CDR3 DNA is TGCAGTGCTAGAGTGGTGTCGGGGGCGCATGGCTACACCTTC. The encoded protein is CSARVVSGAHGYTF.

This sequence joins TRBV6-5 and TRBJ1-6; D perhaps matches TRBD1 (5 bases). The CDR3 totals 15 residues. V lost 5 bases and J 5 bases, leaving 13 bases between the germline ends. Germline CDR1 and CDR2: MNHEY and SVGAGI. DNA of the CDR3: TGTGCCAGCAGTAAGAGGGACGGTAATAATTCACCCCTCCACTTT. This encodes CASSKRDGNNSPLHF.

The J gene is TRBJ1-5, the V gene TRBV27; D remains unclear. V was shortened by 5 bases and J by 9 bases, with 11 bases between the two germline ends. CDR1 is MNHEY and CDR2 is SMNVEV in the germline V gene (reference sequence). This CDR3 has 12 amino acids. CDR3 nucleotides: TGTGCCAGCAGTGAGAGGGCGGGGCCCCAGCATTTT. It codes for CASSERAGPQHF.

This clonotype appeared a few times. This rearrangement joins TRBV29-1 to TRBJ2-1; TRBD1 is a possible D gene (5 bases). V lost 1 base and J lost 1, with 14 bases in between. Germline CDR1 reads SQVTM; CDR2 reads ANQGSEA. The CDR3 runs 16 residues. CDR3 loop: CSVEGVRAGSYNEQFF. The CDR3 region has the DNA TGCAGCGTTGAAGGGGTCCGGGCAGGGTCCTACAATGAGCAGTTCTTC.

This clonotype turned up a few times. This chain joins TRBV5-5 and TRBJ2-7; 10 positions agree with TRBD2. The CDR3 contains 15 residues. Unmatched junction bases numbered 5, after V lost 2 bases and J lost 3 bases. Germline V gene lookup returns CDR1 SGHKS and CDR2 YYEKEE (reference sequence). The CDR3 nucleotides read TGTGCCAGCAGCTTTCCGGGACTAGCGAGCTACGAGCAGTACTTC. Translated, it gives CASSFPGLASYEQYF.

This clonotype turned up a few times. J is TRBJ2-7 and V is TRBV2, with D tentatively TRBD2 (6 bases). This CDR3 contains 17 residues. The V end lost 0 bases, the J end lost 4 bases, and 19 bases lay between the germline ends. The germline gives CDR1 SNHLY, CDR2 FYNNEI. This chain's CDR3 is CASSEALQGRRGYEQYF. The CDR3 bases are TGTGCCAGCAGTGAAGCGCTTCAGGGCAGGAGGGGTTACGAGCAGTACTTC.

The sample holds a few counts of this clonotype. The chain uses TRBV29-1 and TRBJ2-7; 7 bases match TRBD1. J lost 7 bases, V lost 4 bases, and 7 bases had no gene match. The CDR3 has 12 amino acids. Germline V gene lookup returns CDR1 SQVTM and CDR2 ANQGSEA. The CDR3 loop reads CSVGDRVLEQYF. Written as DNA, the CDR3 is TGCAGCGTTGGAGACAGGGTGTTAGAGCAGTACTTC.

This chain uses TRBV20-1 with TRBJ2-7; 10 nucleotides align to TRBD2. The CDR3 sequence is 13 residues long. The germline V gene encodes CDR1 DFQATT and CDR2 SNEGSKA (reference sequence). With 6 bases clipped from V and 3 bases from J, the junction kept 5 bases outside the gene matches. CDR3 sequence (DNA): TGCAGTGCCAAAGCGGGGGGGATCTACGAGCAGTACTTC. This encodes CSAKAGGIYEQYF.

The rearrangement uses TRBV10-3 and TRBJ2-3; 9 nucleotides match TRBD1. This CDR3 has 17 residues. Germline V gene lookup returns CDR1 ENHRY and CDR2 SYGVKD. V was pared by 7 bases and J by 0 bases, with 11 bases of the junction left unmatched. The CDR3 reads CAIKGQGPGWSTDTQYF. The CDR3 coding sequence is TGTGCCATCAAGGGACAGGGACCGGGTTGGAGCACAGATACGCAGTATTTT.

V is TRBV27 and J is TRBJ2-7, with D tentatively TRBD2 (6 bases). Germline CDR1 MNHEY, CDR2 SMNVEV (reference sequence). Trimming took 5 bases from V and 4 from J, leaving 15 bases between them. CDR3 length equals 14 residues. CDR3 bases: TGTGCCAGCAGTGAGTGGGGAGGCCAATACGAGCAGTACTTC. Translating gives CASSEWGGQYEQYF.

This clonotype was found once. CDR3 region: CASSGQFVSIQYF. The CDR3 DNA is TGTGCCAGCAGCGGACAATTTGTGAGCATTCAGTACTTC. This sequence joins TRBV12-3 or TRBV12-4 and TRBJ2-7; D possibly corresponds to TRBD1 (5 bases). The J call may not be correct, given that the DNA end is closer to TRBJ2-4. The CDR3 loop spans 13 amino acids.

The V and J genes are TRBV15 and TRBJ2-3; D is uncertain. The CDR3 is 17 residues long. Looked up from germline, CDR1 is LNHNV and CDR2 is YYDKDF (reference sequence). V dropped 0 bases and J dropped 0 bases, with 13 bases sitting between them. The CDR3 reads CATSRDPGGASTDTQYF. In nucleotides, the CDR3 is TGTGCCACCAGCAGAGATCCGGGCGGTGCTAGCACAGATACGCAGTATTTT. Full variable domain (missing parts from reference TRBV15 and TRBJ2-3): DAMVIQNPRYQVTQFGKPVTLSCSQTLNHNVMYWYQQKSSQAPKLLFHYYDKDFNNEADTPDNFQSRRPNTSFCFLDIRSPGLGDTAMYLCATSRDPGGASTDTQYFGPGTRLTVL.

V is TRBV20-1 and J is TRBJ2-5; 9 bases line up with TRBD1. The end of the DNA is better explained by TRBJ2-7, so the J call may be wrong. Germline CDR1 reads DFQATT; CDR2 reads SNEGSKA (reference sequence). The CDR3 runs to 14 residues. The DNA of the CDR3 is TGCAGTGCCGAAAACGACAGGGGGGGGATCGAGCAGTACTTC. Translation: CSAENDRGGIEQYF.

CDR3 nucleotide sequence: TGTGCCAGCAGTTTCGGGGGGGCAGATACGCAGTATTTT. Its translation: CASSFGGADTQYF. The J gene is TRBJ2-3, the V gene TRBV12-3 or TRBV12-4; 8 bases fit TRBD2. The CDR3 totals 13 residues. Trimming took 3 bases from V and 4 from J; bases not matched to a gene: 0.

The rearrangement joins TRBV7-2 to TRBJ2-1; tentatively, D is TRBD2 (7 bases). Germline V gene lookup returns CDR1 SGHTA and CDR2 FQGNSA. This CDR3 comprises 15 residues. Trimming pared 1 base from V and 9 bases from J, leaving 16 bases between. This CDR3 reads CASSLVGGPVVEQFF. CDR3 sequence (DNA): TGTGCCAGCAGCTTAGTCGGGGGGCCAGTCGTTGAGCAGTTCTTC.

As DNA, the CDR3 is TGCAGTGCGATCCGGGACATAACAACCCCGGATACGCAGTATTTT. The encoded protein is CSAIRDITTPDTQYF. This rearrangement joins TRBV20-1 to TRBJ2-3; perhaps TRBD1 as D (6 bases). V was pared by 6 bases and J by 6 bases, with 22 bases between. The CDR3 covers 15 residues. CDR1 is DFQATT and CDR2 is SNEGSKA in the germline V gene (reference sequence).

The table lists this clonotype with a few counts. Written as DNA, the CDR3 is TGCGCCAGCAGCTTGGGAGGTTGGGATGAAGCTTTCTTT. Protein: CASSLGGWDEAFF. J is TRBJ1-1 and V is TRBV5-1; D is unresolved. CDR1 SGHRS and CDR2 YFSETQ come from the germline V gene. The CDR3 is 13 amino acids. The ends were cut back, 0 bases at V and 7 bases at J, with 10 bases in the middle. The variable domain in full, with the rest retrieved from reference TRBV5-1 and TRBJ1-1, is KAGVTQTPRYLIKTRGQQVTLSCSPISGHRSVSWYQQTPGQGLQFLFEYFSETQRNKGNFPGRFSGRQFSNSRSEMNVSTLELGDSALYLCASSLGGWDEAFFGQGTRLTVV.

In this sample, this clonotype turned up a few times. The chain recombines TRBV7-9 with TRBJ2-7; either TRBD1 or TRBD2 may supply D (5 bases each). Germline loops: CDR1 SEHNR, CDR2 FQNEAQ (reference sequence). CDR3 length equals 15 residues. V was clipped by 6 bases and J by 3 bases, with 18 bases between them. The chain's CDR3 is CASRRGGGVGYEQYF. CDR3 nucleotide sequence: TGTGCCAGCAGGAGGGGTGGAGGAGTCGGCTACGAGCAGTACTTC. The full variable domain, with the rest looked up from reference TRBV7-9 and TRBJ2-7, is DTGVSQNPRHKITKRGQNVTFRCDPISEHNRLYWYRQTLGQGPEFLTYFQNEAQLEKSRLLSDRFSAERPKGSFSTLEIQRTEQGDSAMYLCASRRGGGVGYEQYFGPGTRLTVT.